This entry concerns a single TCR beta chain. Its target is unknown. This entry is derived from a study of monozygotic twins with inflammatory bowel disease. TCRdb reworked the 5' RACE reads into one entry per CDR3 protein, no DNA. The table counts some 440,000 distinct CDR3 sequences; 2.4% lies in the top ten. Findings of the study overall: TCRbeta inverse Simpson diversity was decreased in IBD patients versus healthy co-twins.

Blood was drawn once per donor, and each sample measured 2 to 2.5 ml. Total RNA isolation used whole blood (no T cell sorting was performed). The CDR3 is 14 amino acids. CDR1 and CDR2 (germline): DFQATT, SNEGSKA (reference sequence). The material sequenced was blood. The chain links TRBV20-1 to TRBJ1-2; TCRdb names TRBD1, which stays unverified in the absence of DNA. The sequence derives from a human donor with ulcerative colitis or Crohn's disease, or a healthy co-twin of an affected twin (not recorded which). CDR3 region: CSARDRDSVYGYTF.